This T cell receptor beta chain emerged from a study of T and B cells in COVID-19 patients. From blood, roughly 240-550 ng of genomic DNA served as TRB template. V lost 6 bases and J lost 5, with 4 bases in between. This CDR3 has 10 residues. Per germline, CDR1 MRHNA and CDR2 SNTAGT. Multiplex PCR with BIOMED2 TRB-A/B primer pools amplified TRB rearrangements. MiXCR, run by TCRdb on the multiplex PCR reads, gives a single entry per CDR3 protein. The sample contains some 3,000 distinct CDR3 sequences, 22% of which appear only once. The genes are TRBV6-4 and TRBJ1-1; no firm D call. The sequenced material came from blood. This clonotype originated in a human donor with active COVID-19. CDR3: CASRKTEAFF. The CDR3 nucleotides are TGTGCCAGCAGAAAGACTGAAGCTTTCTTT.